This T cell receptor (beta chain) stems from a study of blood T cell repertoires in COVID-19. V shed 6 bases and J 7 bases; nucleotides not matched to a gene: 14. The CDR3 is 16 residues long. From germline, CDR1 is LNHDA and CDR2 SQIVND (reference sequence). Profiled with immunoSEQ multiplex PCR; TCRdb holds only in-frame clones, not every one. There are about 99,000 clones in the sample; about 82% occur only once, and over 10% lies in the top ten. Sequenced input: peripheral blood. This chain joins TRBV19 and TRBJ2-2; 7 nucleotides line up with TRBD1. The clonotype was recovered from a woman aged 55-70 years in a cohort sampled during active or convalescent COVID-19. CDR3 DNA: TGTGCCAGTAGCACCGCCTGGGGCAGGGGGAACGGGGAGCTGTTTTTT. Its translation: CASSTAWGRGNGELFF.